Presented here are 17 T cell receptor beta chains from one specimen sequenced in a study of blood T cell repertoires in COVID-19. Assay: immunoSEQ multiplex PCR; the TCRdb copy retains only in-frame clones and omits some. The sample lists under 150,000 clones, over 80% occurring once. The sample comprised peripheral blood. All receptors come from an older man with acute or convalescent COVID-19.

The CDR3 DNA reads as TGTGCCAGTAGTATTAGCGGGGGGCATTACAATGAGCAGTTCTTC. Protein product: CASSISGGHYNEQFF. The chain employs TRBV19 and TRBJ2-1; 10 nucleotides line up with TRBD2. The V and J ends lost 3 bases and 4 bases, in that order; junction bases with no gene match: 3. The CDR3 is 15 amino acids. Germline CDR1 and CDR2: LNHDA and SQIVND (reference sequence).

The chain uses TRBV4-1 and TRBJ1-5; D remains ambiguous. The V and J ends lost 0 bases and 4 bases respectively, with 7 bases between them. The CDR3 extends over 14 amino acids. From germline, CDR1 is MGHRA and CDR2 YSYEKL. The CDR3 region has the DNA TGCGCCAGCAGCCAAGATGGAGAGAATCAGCCCCAGCATTTT. It is translated as CASSQDGENQPQHF.

The CDR3 loop reads CASSRAPPSGGGNEQFF. In DNA, the CDR3 is TGCGCCAGCAGCAGGGCGCCCCCTAGCGGGGGGGGCAATGAGCAGTTCTTC. V and J are TRBV5-1 and TRBJ2-1, with 12 bases lining up with TRBD2. This CDR3 contains 17 residues. The V gene's germline CDR1 is SGHRS and CDR2 YFSETQ. V shed 4 bases and J 6 bases; nucleotides not matched to a gene: 11.

This clone was recorded once. This rearrangement joins TRBV6-5 to TRBJ1-3; D remains ambiguous. Germline V CDR1 and CDR2: MNHEY, SVGAGI. The CDR3 consists of 16 residues. V lost 0 bases and J 4 bases, leaving 13 bases between the germline ends. CDR3 nucleotide sequence: TGTGCCAGCAGTTACTCGATTGGAGGAAAGGGAAACACCATATATTTT. Residues: CASSYSIGGKGNTIYF.

This clone was observed once. V and J are TRBV4-1 and TRBJ1-2; 7 bases align to TRBD1. The CDR3 runs 15 residues. The germline gives CDR1 MGHRA, CDR2 YSYEKL. With 2 bases clipped from V and 3 bases from J, the junction kept 6 bases outside the gene matches. The CDR3 DNA follows: TGCGCCAGCAGCCAATCCCGGACAGGTCACTATGGCTACACCTTC. Its protein product is CASSQSRTGHYGYTF.

The J gene is TRBJ2-2, the V gene TRBV18; a weak D match, TRBD2 (5 bases). In germline, CDR1 is KGHSH, CDR2 LQKENI. V dropped 6 bases and J dropped 6 bases, with 20 bases sitting between them. The CDR3 runs 16 residues. For the CDR3, the DNA is TGTGCCAGCTCCCCAGCACCGCGCGGGCCTGCCGGGGAGCTGTTTTTT. Translating gives CASSPAPRGPAGELFF.

This chain links TRBV5-1 with TRBJ1-2; 11 bases match TRBD1. The CDR3 sequence is 15 residues long. The germline gives CDR1 SGHRS, CDR2 YFSETQ. After removal of 4 bases from V and 8 bases from J, the junction contained 10 bases not matched to a gene. In nucleotides, the CDR3 is TGCGCCAGCAGCCCGACGAGGACAGGGGGCCGGGGCTACACCTTC. Translation gives CASSPTRTGGRGYTF.

This clone has just a few counts. The chain uses TRBV27 and TRBJ2-3; D is possibly TRBD1 (6 bases). The germline V and J ends were trimmed by 5 bases and 1 base, with 19 bases remaining between them. The CDR3 covers 17 residues. From germline, CDR1 is MNHEY and CDR2 SMNVEV (reference sequence). The chain's CDR3 is CASSKYTRQARTDTQYF. CDR3 nucleotide sequence: TGTGCCAGCAGTAAATACACCCGACAGGCACGCACAGATACGCAGTATTTT.

Note on this clone: Compared with germline, one end of the junction differs, possibly owing to a read error. This chain links TRBV7-7 with TRBJ2-5; D perhaps matches TRBD2 (6 bases). The germline gives CDR1 SSHAT, CDR2 FNYEAQ (reference sequence). CDR3 length equals 15 residues. The CDR3 spells CASSLYGRIQETQYF. The CDR3 nucleotides read TGTGCTAGCAGCTTGTATGGGAGGATACAAGAGACCCAGTACTTC.

V gene TRBV5-1 combines with J gene TRBJ2-7; 8 bases map to TRBD1. Losses at the gene ends were 0 bases for V and 3 bases for J; bases not matched to a gene: 5. This CDR3 is built from 15 residues. Germline V CDR1 and CDR2: SGHRS, YFSETQ. CDR3 nucleotide sequence: TGCGCCAGCAGCTTGGTCTCAGGGGGCCACTACGAGCAGTACTTC. Translating it yields CASSLVSGGHYEQYF.

The J gene is TRBJ1-2, the V gene TRBV11-1, with D maybe TRBD1 (5 bases). The CDR3 contains 14 residues. V lost 3 bases to trimming and J lost 0 bases, with 8 bases between them. The germline V gene has CDR1 SGHAT and CDR2 FQDESV (reference sequence). The CDR3 loop is CASSLTVTNYGYTF. CDR3 sequence (DNA): TGTGCCAGCAGCTTGACAGTCACTAACTATGGCTACACCTTC.

CDR3 region: CASRALGGTYGYTF. CDR3 bases: TGTGCCAGCAGAGCCCTAGGAGGGACCTATGGCTACACCTTC. V gene TRBV27 combines with J gene TRBJ1-2, with D possibly TRBD1 on 5 matching bases. Trimming stripped 6 bases from V and 4 bases from J, with 15 bases between. Per the germline V gene, CDR1 is MNHEY and CDR2 is SMNVEV (reference sequence). This CDR3 is 14 amino acids long.

The chain joins TRBV9 to TRBJ2-1, with 7 bases that match TRBD1. There are 15 residues in the CDR3. V trimming: 2 bases; J trimming: 0 bases; junction bases outside the gene matches: 2. Germline CDR1 is SGDLS and CDR2 is YYNGEE. The CDR3 loop reads CASSVTGSSYNEQFF. CDR3 nucleotides: TGTGCCAGCAGCGTGACAGGGAGCTCCTACAATGAGCAGTTCTTC.

The rearrangement links TRBV3-1 (or the pseudogene TRBV3-2) to TRBJ2-7, with TRBD1 as a possible D gene (5 bases). V was clipped by 3 bases and J by 3 bases, with 6 bases between them. This CDR3 region has 12 residues. Germline-derived CDR1 and CDR2 are LGHDT and YNNKEL (reference sequence). The CDR3 DNA reads as TGTGCCAGCAGCCAGCAGGGCTACGAGCAGTACTTC. Amino acid sequence: CASSQQGYEQYF.

The CDR3 loop is CASSTSGDTGELFF. CDR3 sequence (DNA): TGTGCCAGCAGTACTAGCGGAGACACCGGGGAGCTGTTTTTT. V is TRBV6-5 and J is TRBJ2-2, with 8 bases matching TRBD2. The J segment lost 3 bases and the V segment lost 5 bases, leaving 2 bases of the junction unmatched. The CDR3 extends over 14 amino acids. Germline values: CDR1 MNHEY, CDR2 SVGAGI.

The chain joins TRBV21-1 to TRBJ2-4; the D segment call TRBD1 is taken from the table without a DNA check. TRBV21-1 is a pseudogene segment. The CDR3 runs to 16 residues. This chain's CDR3 is CASSKRGLRGRNIQYF. The CDR3 nucleotides are TGTGCCAGCAGCAAAAGGGGATTGAGGGGGCGAAACATTCAGTACTTC.

The chain is built from TRBV3-1 (or the pseudogene TRBV3-2) and TRBJ1-3; no clear D gene. CDR3 length: 14 residues. V was clipped by 0 bases and J by 4 bases, with 7 bases between them. Germline CDR1 reads LGHDT; CDR2 reads YNNKEL (reference sequence). The CDR3 loop is CASSQDPGGNTIYF. The CDR3 region has the DNA TGTGCCAGCAGCCAAGATCCGGGGGGAAACACCATATATTTT.